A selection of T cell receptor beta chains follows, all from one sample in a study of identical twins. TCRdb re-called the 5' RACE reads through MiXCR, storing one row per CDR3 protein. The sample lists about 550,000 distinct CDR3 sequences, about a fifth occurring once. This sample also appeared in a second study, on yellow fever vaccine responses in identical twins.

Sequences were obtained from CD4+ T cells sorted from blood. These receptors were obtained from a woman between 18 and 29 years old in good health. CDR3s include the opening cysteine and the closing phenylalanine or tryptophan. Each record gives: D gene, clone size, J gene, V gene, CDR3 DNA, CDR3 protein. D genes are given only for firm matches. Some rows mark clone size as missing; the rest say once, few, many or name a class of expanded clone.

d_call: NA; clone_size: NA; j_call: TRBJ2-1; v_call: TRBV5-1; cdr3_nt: TGCGCCAGCAGCTTGGAAGGGGCCAAATACAATGAGCAGTTCTTC; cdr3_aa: CASSLEGAKYNEQFF
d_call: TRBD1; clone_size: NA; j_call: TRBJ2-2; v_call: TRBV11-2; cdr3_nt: TGTGCCAGCAGCTTACCCCGGACAGGATACACCGGGGAGCTGTTTTTT; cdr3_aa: CASSLPRTGYTGELFF
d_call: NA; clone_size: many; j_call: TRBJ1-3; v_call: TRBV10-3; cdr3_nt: TGTGCCATCAGTTTCCGGGAAAACACCATATATTTT; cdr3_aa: CAISFRENTIYF
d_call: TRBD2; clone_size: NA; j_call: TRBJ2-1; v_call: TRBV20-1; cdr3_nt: TGCAGTGCTAGAGGTATCGGAACTAGCGATGAGCAGTTCTTC; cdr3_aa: CSARGIGTSDEQFF
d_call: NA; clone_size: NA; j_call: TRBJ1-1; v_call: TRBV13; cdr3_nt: TGTGCCAGCAGCCCCAGGCGCAATGAAGCTTTCTTT; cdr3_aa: CASSPRRNEAFF
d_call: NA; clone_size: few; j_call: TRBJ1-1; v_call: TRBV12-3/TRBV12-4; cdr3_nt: TGTGCCAGCAGTACAGGACTGAACACTGAAGCTTTCTTT; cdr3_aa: CASSTGLNTEAFF
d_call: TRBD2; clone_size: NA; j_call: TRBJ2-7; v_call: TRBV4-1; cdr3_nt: TGCGCCAGCAGCCCACTAGCGGGAGTGCGCGAGCAGTACTTC; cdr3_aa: CASSPLAGVREQYF
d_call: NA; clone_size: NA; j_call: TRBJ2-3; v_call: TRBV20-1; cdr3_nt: TGCAGTGCTAGACCAGGGTATGTCACAGATACGCAGTATTTT; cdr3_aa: CSARPGYVTDTQYF
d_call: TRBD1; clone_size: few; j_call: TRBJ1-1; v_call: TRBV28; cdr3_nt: TGTGCCAGCAGTTCCAGGGGGCGAGTAGGGGACACTGAAGCTTTCTTT; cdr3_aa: CASSSRGRVGDTEAFF
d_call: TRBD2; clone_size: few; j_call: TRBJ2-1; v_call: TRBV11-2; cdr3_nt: TGTGCCAGCAGGGGACGGACTAGCGGGCGCTACAATGAGCAGTTCTTC; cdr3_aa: CASRGRTSGRYNEQFF
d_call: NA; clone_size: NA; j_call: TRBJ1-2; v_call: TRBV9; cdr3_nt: TGTGCCAGCAGCGTAGGTTGGGTGAACTCCGGCTACACCTTC; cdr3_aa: CASSVGWVNSGYTF
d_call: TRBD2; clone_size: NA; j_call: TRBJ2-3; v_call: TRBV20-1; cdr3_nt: TGCAGTGCTAAGCGGGGGGCCTACACAGATACGCAGTATTTT; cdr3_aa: CSAKRGAYTDTQYF
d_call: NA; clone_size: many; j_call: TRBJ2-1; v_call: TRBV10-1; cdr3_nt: TGCGCCAGCAGTCCCAGAAGGGGGGCCAATGAGCAGTTCTTC; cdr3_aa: CASSPRRGANEQFF
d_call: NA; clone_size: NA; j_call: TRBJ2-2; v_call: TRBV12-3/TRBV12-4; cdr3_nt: TGTGCCAGCAGTTTTTTTCCGGCAGCGAACACCGGGGAGCTGTTTTTT; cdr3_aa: CASSFFPAANTGELFF
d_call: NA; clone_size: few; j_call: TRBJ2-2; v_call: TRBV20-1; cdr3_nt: TGCAGTGCTAGGAATACCGGGGAGCTGTTTTTT; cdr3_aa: CSARNTGELFF
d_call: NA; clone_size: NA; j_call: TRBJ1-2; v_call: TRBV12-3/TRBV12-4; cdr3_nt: TGTGCCAGCACCAAGAGGGAGCGACCTGACTATGGCTACACCTTC; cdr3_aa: CASTKRERPDYGYTF
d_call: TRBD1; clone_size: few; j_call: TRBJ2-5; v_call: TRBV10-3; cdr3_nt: TGTGCCATCCCGGACAGGGAGTTTCAAGAGACCCAGTACTTC; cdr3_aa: CAIPDREFQETQYF
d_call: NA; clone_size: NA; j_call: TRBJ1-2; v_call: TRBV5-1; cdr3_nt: TGCGCCAGCAGCTGGAACGACTACGACTATGGCTACACCTTC; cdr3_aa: CASSWNDYDYGYTF